This is a list of T cell receptor beta chains from one sample in a study of blood T cell repertoires in COVID-19. Using immunoSEQ multiplex PCR, the repertoire was profiled, and TCRdb retains in-frame clones only, with some absent. The repertoire holds some 240,000 clones, 65% to 90% seen once, with more than 2% in the top ten. The sequencing sample was made of peripheral blood. The receptors were sampled from an older woman with COVID-19, enrolled during active disease. The CDR3 runs from the conserved cysteine through the conserved F or W. A D gene is named only where the DNA matches it firmly. Expanded clones get a size class; other rows say once, few or many, or leave the size out.

d_gene: TRBD1; v_gene: TRBV5-1; abundance: .; j_gene: TRBJ1-1; CDR3nt: TGCGCCAGCAGCTCCAGACAGGGACAGAACACTGAAGCTTTCTTT; CDR3aa: CASSSRQGQNTEAFF
d_gene: .; v_gene: TRBV15; abundance: few; j_gene: TRBJ1-6; CDR3nt: TGTGCCACCCTAAGGATTAGAGGTTCACCCCTCCACTTT; CDR3aa: CATLRIRGSPLHF
d_gene: .; v_gene: TRBV5-4; abundance: .; j_gene: TRBJ1-3; CDR3nt: TGTGCCAGCAGCCCGGGGGTTTTTGGAAACACCATATATTTT; CDR3aa: CASSPGVFGNTIYF
d_gene: .; v_gene: TRBV6-2/TRBV6-3; abundance: .; j_gene: TRBJ2-7; CDR3nt: TGTGCCAGCAGTTACACACAGCGGGTAGCCTACGAGCAGTACTTC; CDR3aa: CASSYTQRVAYEQYF
d_gene: TRBD1; v_gene: TRBV19; abundance: .; j_gene: TRBJ1-2; CDR3nt: TGTGCCAGTAGTCGGGACAGGGATGGCTACACCTTC; CDR3aa: CASSRDRDGYTF
d_gene: TRBD1; v_gene: TRBV7-2; abundance: once; j_gene: TRBJ2-4; CDR3nt: TGTGCCAGCGGGACAGGGGAGGGGGAAAACATTCAGTACTTC; CDR3aa: CASGTGEGENIQYF
d_gene: TRBD1; v_gene: TRBV24-1; abundance: once; j_gene: TRBJ1-1; CDR3nt: TGTGCCACCAGAGGACAGGGGAACACTGAAGCTTTCTTT; CDR3aa: CATRGQGNTEAFF
d_gene: .; v_gene: TRBV29-1; abundance: .; j_gene: TRBJ1-1; CDR3nt: TGCAGCGTTGTCGGTCAACTGAACACTGAAGCTTTCTTT; CDR3aa: CSVVGQLNTEAFF
d_gene: TRBD1; v_gene: TRBV19; abundance: .; j_gene: TRBJ1-5; CDR3nt: TGTGCCAGTAGTCCCCGGGACAGGGGTTTCCAGCCCCAGCATTTT; CDR3aa: CASSPRDRGFQPQHF
d_gene: TRBD2; v_gene: TRBV3-1/TRBV3-2; abundance: .; j_gene: TRBJ2-1; CDR3nt: TGTGCCAGCAGCCAACCGGGACTAGCGGGAAAAGGGGCCTACAATGAGCAGTTCTTC; CDR3aa: CASSQPGLAGKGAYNEQFF
d_gene: .; v_gene: TRBV30; abundance: once; j_gene: TRBJ2-1; CDR3nt: TGTGCCTGGAGCGAGACTAGGGGCAATGAGCAGTTCTTC; CDR3aa: CAWSETRGNEQFF
d_gene: TRBD1; v_gene: TRBV3-1/TRBV3-2; abundance: .; j_gene: TRBJ1-5; CDR3nt: TGTGCCAGCAGCCAAGATAAGGGGAGGGGGGACAGGTTTAAAGGAAGCAATCAGCCCCAGCATTTT; CDR3aa: CASSQDKGRGDRFKGSNQPQHF
d_gene: .; v_gene: TRBV2; abundance: .; j_gene: TRBJ2-3; CDR3nt: TGTGCCAGCAGTGAGGGACTTTCTACAGATACGCAGTATTTT; CDR3aa: CASSEGLSTDTQYF
d_gene: .; v_gene: TRBV4-3; abundance: .; j_gene: TRBJ1-5; CDR3nt: TGCGCCAGCAGCCAAGATCTTGGGGCTAGCAATCAGCCCCAGCATTTT; CDR3aa: CASSQDLGASNQPQHF
d_gene: .; v_gene: TRBV5-1; abundance: .; j_gene: TRBJ2-7; CDR3nt: TGCGCCAGCAGCACCGGACAGAGCTCCTACGAGCAGTACTTC; CDR3aa: CASSTGQSSYEQYF
d_gene: TRBD1; v_gene: TRBV12-3/TRBV12-4; abundance: .; j_gene: TRBJ1-3; CDR3nt: TGTGCCAGCTTAGACAGGGATCGGAACACCATATATTTT; CDR3aa: CASLDRDRNTIYF
d_gene: TRBD2; v_gene: TRBV5-4; abundance: .; j_gene: TRBJ2-5; CDR3nt: TGTGCCAGCAGCTTTTCGAGCGGGGGACAAGAGACCCAGTACTTC; CDR3aa: CASSFSSGGQETQYF
d_gene: .; v_gene: TRBV7-7; abundance: .; j_gene: TRBJ1-3; CDR3nt: TGTGCTAGCAGCTCCGGGACTTCGGCTGGAAACACCATATATTTT; CDR3aa: CASSSGTSAGNTIYF
d_gene: TRBD1; v_gene: TRBV18; abundance: .; j_gene: TRBJ1-1; CDR3nt: TGTGCCAGCTCTAATACAGGGGGGAACACTGAAGCTTTCTTT; CDR3aa: CASSNTGGNTEAFF
d_gene: TRBD1; v_gene: TRBV6-5; abundance: .; j_gene: TRBJ1-2; CDR3nt: TGTGCCAGCAGAGTCTCAGGGGGCTATGGCTACACCTTC; CDR3aa: CASRVSGGYGYTF
d_gene: .; v_gene: TRBV21-1; abundance: once; j_gene: TRBJ2-7; CDR3nt: TGTGCCAGCAGCAAGGACAGCTACGAGCAGTACTTC; CDR3aa: CASSKDSYEQYF
d_gene: .; v_gene: TRBV20-1; abundance: .; j_gene: TRBJ2-7; CDR3nt: TGCAGTGCTAGTAACGGCTACGAGCAGTACTTC; CDR3aa: CSASNGYEQYF
d_gene: .; v_gene: TRBV6-5; abundance: .; j_gene: TRBJ1-3; CDR3nt: TGTGCAGCCCAAGAAAGTGGAAACACCATATATTTT; CDR3aa: CAAQESGNTIYF
d_gene: .; v_gene: TRBV19; abundance: .; j_gene: TRBJ1-2; CDR3nt: TGTGCCAGTTTAGAAAGACACGCCCTTAACTATGGCTACACCTTC; CDR3aa: CASLERHALNYGYTF